This TCR beta chain originates from a study of identical twins. A single record per CDR3 protein comes from TCRdb applying MiXCR to the 5' RACE reads. The sample consists of about 810,000 distinct CDR3 sequences, approximately 13% of them appearing once. Regarding the study as a whole: The study reached conclusions through statistical analysis that was cross-sectional, not following the same donors. Partial confounding of zero-insertion analyses by invariant MAIT and iNKT cells was possible.

With regard to this clonotype: The antigen is undetermined.

Trimming pared 5 bases from V and 7 bases from J, leaving 14 bases between. The germline V gene encodes CDR1 MNHEY and CDR2 SMNVEV (reference sequence). CDR3 length equals 13 residues. These data were likewise used in another study, on yellow fever vaccine responses in identical twins.

The rearrangement links TRBV27 to TRBJ1-1; D possibly corresponds to TRBD1 (6 bases). The receptor was derived from a woman aged 18 to 35 in good health. The sequenced sample was PBMCs. CDR3 in DNA: TGTGCCAGCAGTGCTGGGGGGCCGTTTGAAGCTTTCTTT. Amino acid sequence: CASSAGGPFEAFF.